Each of the 3 T cell receptor beta chains below was sequenced from the same sample in a study of blood T cell repertoires in COVID-19. The table came from immunoSEQ multiplex PCR; TCRdb's copy has only in-frame clones and leaves some out. The sample has 150,000 to 200,000 clones; approximately 80% are singletons. Sequencing was carried out using PBMCs or T cells enriched from blood (not recorded which). Every receptor here comes from a man aged 65-85 years who had been exposed to COVID-19.

The chain couples TRBV28 to TRBJ2-7; the match to TRBD2 covers 13 bases. CDR1 is MDHEN and CDR2 is SYDVKM in the germline V gene. V lost 3 bases and J lost 0; bases outside the gene matches: 8. The CDR3 covers 18 residues. The CDR3 here is CASSFPGTSGTSSYEQYF. CDR3 DNA sequence: TGTGCCAGCAGTTTCCCCGGGACTAGCGGGACCAGCTCCTACGAGCAGTACTTC.

A single count supports this clone. V gene TRBV7-9 combines with J gene TRBJ2-5; D is perhaps TRBD2 (5 bases). Trimming took off 3 bases at V and 5 bases at J, with 16 bases between the two ends. The germline V gene encodes CDR1 SEHNR and CDR2 FQNEAQ (reference sequence). The CDR3 has 15 amino acids. CDR3 DNA sequence: TGTGCCAGCAGCTTTCATGGGGTGAGGGAGGAGACCCAGTACTTC. Translated, it gives CASSFHGVREETQYF. Supplemented by reference TRBV7-9 and TRBJ2-5, the full variable domain reads DTGVSQNPRHKITKRGQNVTFRCDPISEHNRLYWYRQTLGQGPEFLTYFQNEAQLEKSRLLSDRFSAERPKGSFSTLEIQRTEQGDSAMYLCASSFHGVREETQYFGPGTRLLVL.

This clone was seen a single time. This chain connects TRBV12-3 or TRBV12-4 to TRBJ1-1, with D unclear. This CDR3 is built from 13 residues. The ends were cut back, 2 bases at V and 3 bases at J, with 7 bases in the middle. The CDR3 DNA reads as TGTGCCAGCAGTTTAAGAGAGGACACTGAAGCTTTCTTT. Translating gives CASSLREDTEAFF.